This T cell receptor (beta chain) was sequenced for a study of patients and donors after allogeneic stem cell transplantation. Each CDR3 protein gets one entry after TCRdb re-called the RT-PCR reads with MiXCR. There are 920,000 or so distinct CDR3 sequences in the sample; roughly 17% occur only once, and roughly 6% lies in the top ten. Trimming removed 0 bases at V and 6 bases at J, with 20 bases between. The V gene's germline CDR1 is DFQATT and CDR2 SNEGSKA (reference sequence). The CDR3 sequence is 16 residues long. In its sample, this clonotype was seen a few times. Material: blood, either unsorted or a sorted T cell fraction (not recorded which). The source of this sequence is a human donor who was either an allogeneic HSCT recipient or a stem cell or donor lymphocyte infusion donor (not recorded which). It is not recorded whose cells these are; they may come from a transplant donor. The chain employs TRBV20-1 and TRBJ1-2; D gene uncertain. Here the CDR3 DNA reads TGCAGTGCTAGAGATCTCAGAAGGGCTTCTCACGATGGCTACACCTTC. As protein: CSARDLRRASHDGYTF.